This T cell receptor (beta chain) appears in the sequencing data of a study of CD8+CD57+ T cells in acquired aplastic anemia. Individuals selected for sequencing had exhibited CD8+CD57+ cell expansion on flow cytometry. Every patient had severe acquired aplastic anemia. TCR beta VDJ and CDR3 profiles were obtained from a genomic DNA template. Via MiXCR, TCRdb re-called the reads, giving one row per CDR3 protein. The sample yields more than 150,000 distinct CDR3 sequences, approximately 48% seen once. The table lists this clonotype with many counts. Germline V gene sequence: CDR1 DFQATT, CDR2 SNEGSKA (reference sequence). V lost 0 bases, J lost 4 bases, and 10 bases stayed unmatched. The CDR3 totals 16 residues.

Material: sorted CD4+, CD8+, or CD8+CD57+ T cells (not recorded which) from PBMCs. V and J are TRBV20-1 and TRBJ2-7; 9 bases match TRBD2. This TCR was recovered from a human donor with aplastic anemia. The CDR3: CSARDLAGGPFYEQYF. In DNA, the CDR3 is TGCAGTGCTAGAGATTTGGCGGGGGGGCCCTTTTACGAGCAGTACTTC.